Sequencing of this T cell receptor (beta chain) was carried out in a study of shared clonotypes between healthy human individuals. Study-wide results and limits: Blood alone was sampled, and tissue repertoires likely differ.

The assay was carried out at the deep level. For every subset, genomic DNA was evenly distributed across several immunoSEQ plates. The data were produced by immunoSEQ multiplex PCR, yet TCRdb's version contains in-frame clones alone and is incomplete. The sample yields 450,000 to 500,000 clones, 78% seen once. CDR3 length: 14 residues. From germline, CDR1 is KGHSH and CDR2 LQKENI. V was clipped by 1 base and J by 5 bases, with 12 bases between them. Recent vaccinations or acute infections were absent in the healthy HIV-negative adult donors. To note about this clone: Antigen: not known.

The clonotype comes from a woman aged 40 to 50 in good health. Some clones in this sample may be carry-over from other donors' samples. This chain uses TRBV18 with TRBJ2-7; D not certain. The sequenced sample consisted of PBMCs. The CDR3 DNA follows: TGTGCCAGCTCACCACGAGGTGTCGGAGACGAGCAGTACTTC. Its translation is CASSPRGVGDEQYF. Together with reference TRBV18 and TRBJ2-7, the CDR3 gives the full variable domain: NAGVMQNPRHLVRRRGQEARLRCSPMKGHSHVYWYRQLPEEGLKFMVYLQKENIIDESGMPKERFSAEFPKEGPSILRIQQVVRGDSAAYFCASSPRGVGDEQYFGPGTRLTVT.